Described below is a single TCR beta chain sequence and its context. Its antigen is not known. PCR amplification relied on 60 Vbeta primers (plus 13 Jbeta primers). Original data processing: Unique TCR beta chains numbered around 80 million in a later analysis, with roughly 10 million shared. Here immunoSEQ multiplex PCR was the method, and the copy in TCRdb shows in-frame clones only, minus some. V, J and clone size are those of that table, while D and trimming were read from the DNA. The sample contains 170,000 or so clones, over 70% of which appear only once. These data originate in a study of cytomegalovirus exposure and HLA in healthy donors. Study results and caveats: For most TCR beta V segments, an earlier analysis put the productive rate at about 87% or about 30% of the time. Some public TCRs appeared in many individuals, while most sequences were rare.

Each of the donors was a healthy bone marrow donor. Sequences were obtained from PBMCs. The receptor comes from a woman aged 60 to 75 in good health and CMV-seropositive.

This CDR3 is CASSTRTSGRGNEQFF. The CDR3 region has the DNA TGTGCCAGTAGTACCCGGACTAGCGGGAGGGGAAATGAGCAGTTCTTC. This chain links TRBV19 with TRBJ2-1, with 15 bases aligning to TRBD2. This CDR3 has 16 amino acids. J lost 7 bases, V lost 4 bases, and 5 bases had no gene match. Germline V lookup: CDR1 LNHDA, CDR2 SQIVND (reference sequence).